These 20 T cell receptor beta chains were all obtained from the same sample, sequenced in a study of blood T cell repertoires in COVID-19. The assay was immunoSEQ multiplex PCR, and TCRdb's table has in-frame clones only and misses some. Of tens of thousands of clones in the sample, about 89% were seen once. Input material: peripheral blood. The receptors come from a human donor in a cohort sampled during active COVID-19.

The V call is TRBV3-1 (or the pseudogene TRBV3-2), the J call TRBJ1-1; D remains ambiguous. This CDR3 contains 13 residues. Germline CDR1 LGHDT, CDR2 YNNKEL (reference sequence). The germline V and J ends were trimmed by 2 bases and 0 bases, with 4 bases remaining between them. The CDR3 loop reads CASSQQVNTEAFF. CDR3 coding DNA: TGTGCCAGCAGCCAACAGGTGAACACTGAAGCTTTCTTT.

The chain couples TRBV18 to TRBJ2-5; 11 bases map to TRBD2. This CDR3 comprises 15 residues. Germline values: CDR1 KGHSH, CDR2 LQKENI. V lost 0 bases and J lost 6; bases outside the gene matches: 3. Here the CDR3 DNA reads TGTGCCAGCTCACCACCTACTAGCGGGGGAAAGACCCAGTACTTC. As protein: CASSPPTSGGKTQYF.

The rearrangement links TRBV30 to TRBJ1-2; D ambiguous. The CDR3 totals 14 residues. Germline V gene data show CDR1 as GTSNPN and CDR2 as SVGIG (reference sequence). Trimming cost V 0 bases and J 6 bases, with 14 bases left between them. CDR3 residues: CAWSVDQARHGYTF. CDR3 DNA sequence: TGTGCCTGGAGTGTGGATCAGGCCAGGCATGGCTACACCTTC.

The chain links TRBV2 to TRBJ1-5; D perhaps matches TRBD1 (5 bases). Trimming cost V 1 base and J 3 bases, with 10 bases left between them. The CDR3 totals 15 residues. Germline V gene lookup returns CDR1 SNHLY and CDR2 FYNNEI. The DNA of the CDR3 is TGTGCCAGCAGTGAAGAAAAGGGGCCCAATCAGCCCCAGCATTTT. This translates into CASSEEKGPNQPQHF.

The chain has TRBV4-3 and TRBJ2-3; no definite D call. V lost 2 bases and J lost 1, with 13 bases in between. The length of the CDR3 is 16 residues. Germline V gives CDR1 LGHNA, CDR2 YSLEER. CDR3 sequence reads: CASSQRSRAGTDTQYF. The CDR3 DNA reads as TGCGCCAGCAGCCAACGATCACGCGCGGGCACAGATACGCAGTATTTT.

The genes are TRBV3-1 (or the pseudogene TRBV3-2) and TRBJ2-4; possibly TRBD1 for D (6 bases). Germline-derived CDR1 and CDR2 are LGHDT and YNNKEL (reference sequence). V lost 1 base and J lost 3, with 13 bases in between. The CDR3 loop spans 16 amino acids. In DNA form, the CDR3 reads TGTGCCAGCAGCCAAGTCCCCGACAGGAACAAAAACATTCAGTACTTC. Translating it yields CASSQVPDRNKNIQYF.

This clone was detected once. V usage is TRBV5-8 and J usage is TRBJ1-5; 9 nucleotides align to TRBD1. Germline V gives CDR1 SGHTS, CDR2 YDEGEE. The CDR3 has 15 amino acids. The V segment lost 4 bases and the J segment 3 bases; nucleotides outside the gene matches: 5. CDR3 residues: CASSTDRGPNQPQHF. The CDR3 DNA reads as TGTGCCAGCAGCACGGACAGGGGACCCAATCAGCCCCAGCATTTT. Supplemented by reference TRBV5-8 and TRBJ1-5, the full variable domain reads EAGVTQSPTHLIKTRGQQATLRCSPISGHTSVYWYQQALGLGLQFLLWYDEGEERNRGNFPPRFSGRQFPNYSSELNVNALELEDSALYLCASSTDRGPNQPQHFGDGTRLSIL.

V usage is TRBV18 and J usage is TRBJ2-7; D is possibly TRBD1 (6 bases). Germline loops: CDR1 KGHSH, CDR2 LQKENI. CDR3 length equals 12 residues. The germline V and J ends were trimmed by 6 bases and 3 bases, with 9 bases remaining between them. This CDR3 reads CASSRGDYEQYV. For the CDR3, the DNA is TGTGCCAGCTCCAGGGGAGACTACGAGCAGTACGTC.

The CDR3 reads CASSFIAGGYNEQFF. The CDR3 DNA follows: TGTGCCAGCAGCTTCATAGCGGGAGGCTACAATGAGCAGTTCTTC. The chain recombines TRBV11-3 with TRBJ2-1; 10 nucleotides align to TRBD2. V lost 3 bases and J lost 3; bases outside the gene matches: 2. The CDR3 runs 15 residues. Germline assignment: CDR1 SGHNT and CDR2 YENEEA. The complete variable domain, with remaining parts taken from reference TRBV11-3 and TRBJ2-1, reads EAGVVQSPRYKIIEKKQPVAFWCNPISGHNTLYWYLQNLGQGPELLIRYENEEAVDDSQLPKDRFSAERLKGVDSTLKIQPAELGDSAVYLCASSFIAGGYNEQFFGPGTRLTVL.

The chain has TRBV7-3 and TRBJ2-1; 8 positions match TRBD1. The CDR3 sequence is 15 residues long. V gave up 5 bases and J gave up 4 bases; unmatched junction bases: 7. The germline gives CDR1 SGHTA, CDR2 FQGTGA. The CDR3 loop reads CASSPTGQVYNEQFF. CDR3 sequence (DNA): TGTGCCAGCAGCCCGACGGGACAGGTATACAATGAGCAGTTCTTC.

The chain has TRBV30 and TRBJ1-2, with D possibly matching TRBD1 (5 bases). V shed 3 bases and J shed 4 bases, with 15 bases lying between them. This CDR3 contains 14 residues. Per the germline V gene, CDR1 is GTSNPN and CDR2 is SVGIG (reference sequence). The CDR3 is CAWSLQGWFYGYTF. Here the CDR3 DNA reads TGTGCCTGGAGCCTCCAGGGTTGGTTCTATGGCTACACCTTC.

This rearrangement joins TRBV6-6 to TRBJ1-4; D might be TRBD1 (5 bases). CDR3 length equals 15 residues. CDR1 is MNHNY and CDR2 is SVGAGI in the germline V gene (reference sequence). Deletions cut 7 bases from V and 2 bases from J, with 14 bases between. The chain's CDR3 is CASIKAGSTNEKLFF. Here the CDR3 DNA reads TGTGCCAGCATTAAAGCAGGGTCCACTAATGAAAAACTGTTTTTT.

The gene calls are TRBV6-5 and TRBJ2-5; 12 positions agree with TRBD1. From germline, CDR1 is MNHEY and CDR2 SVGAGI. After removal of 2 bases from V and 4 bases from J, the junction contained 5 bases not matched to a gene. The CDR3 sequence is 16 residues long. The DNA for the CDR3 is TGTGCCAGCAGTTACACGGGACAGGGGGCTGGAGAGACCCAGTACTTC. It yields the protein CASSYTGQGAGETQYF.

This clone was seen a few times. CDR3 nucleotides: TGTGCCAGCAGCTCGAACGCTCCGGGACGCGGGGGAGATACGCAGTATTTT. Its protein product is CASSSNAPGRGGDTQYF. The V gene is TRBV7-3, the J gene TRBJ2-3, with TRBD2 matching 7 bases. Germline V gene lookup returns CDR1 SGHTA and CDR2 FQGTGA. With 4 bases clipped from V and 5 bases from J, the junction kept 15 bases outside the gene matches. The CDR3 is made up of 17 amino acids.

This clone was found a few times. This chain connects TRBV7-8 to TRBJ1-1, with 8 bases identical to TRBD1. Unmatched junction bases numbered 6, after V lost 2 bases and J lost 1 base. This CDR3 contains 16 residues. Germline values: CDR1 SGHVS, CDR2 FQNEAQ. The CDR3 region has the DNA TGTGCCAGCAGCTTATCAGGGGGCGCCGGGAACACTGAAGCTTTCTTT. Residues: CASSLSGGAGNTEAFF.

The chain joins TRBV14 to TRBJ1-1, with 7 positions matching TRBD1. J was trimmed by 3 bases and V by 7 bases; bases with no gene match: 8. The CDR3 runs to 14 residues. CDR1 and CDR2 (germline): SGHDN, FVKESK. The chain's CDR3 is CASTQTGWDTEAFF. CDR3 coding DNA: TGTGCCAGCACCCAGACAGGGTGGGACACTGAAGCTTTCTTT.

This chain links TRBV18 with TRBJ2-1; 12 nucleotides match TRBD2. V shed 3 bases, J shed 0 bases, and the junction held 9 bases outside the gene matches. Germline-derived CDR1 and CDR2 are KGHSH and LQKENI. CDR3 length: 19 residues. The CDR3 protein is CASSPDRGTSGFSYNEQFF. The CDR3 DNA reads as TGTGCCAGCTCACCGGACAGGGGGACTAGCGGGTTCTCCTACAATGAGCAGTTCTTC.

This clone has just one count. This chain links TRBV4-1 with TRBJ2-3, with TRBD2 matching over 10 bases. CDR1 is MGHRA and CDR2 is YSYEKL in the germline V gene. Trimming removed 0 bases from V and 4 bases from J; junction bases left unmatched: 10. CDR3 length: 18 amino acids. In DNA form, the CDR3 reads TGCGCCAGCAGCCAAGATAGGAGCGGGAGGGCCGACGCAGATACGCAGTATTTT. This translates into CASSQDRSGRADADTQYF.

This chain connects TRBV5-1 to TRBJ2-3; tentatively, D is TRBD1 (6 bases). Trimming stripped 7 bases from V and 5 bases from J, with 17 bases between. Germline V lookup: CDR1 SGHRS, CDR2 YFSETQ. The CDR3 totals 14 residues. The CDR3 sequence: CASDPGHLQDTQYF. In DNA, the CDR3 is TGCGCCAGCGATCCGGGACACCTCCAAGATACGCAGTATTTT. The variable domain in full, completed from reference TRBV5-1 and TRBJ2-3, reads KAGVTQTPRYLIKTRGQQVTLSCSPISGHRSVSWYQQTPGQGLQFLFEYFSETQRNKGNFPGRFSGRQFSNSRSEMNVSTLELGDSALYLCASDPGHLQDTQYFGPGTRLTVL.

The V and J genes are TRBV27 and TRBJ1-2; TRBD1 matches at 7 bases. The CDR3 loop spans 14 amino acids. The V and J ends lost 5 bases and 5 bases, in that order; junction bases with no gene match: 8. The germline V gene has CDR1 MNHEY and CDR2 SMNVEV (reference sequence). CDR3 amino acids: CASSPATGIYGYTF. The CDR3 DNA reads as TGTGCCAGCAGTCCAGCGACAGGGATTTATGGCTACACCTTC.